The rows below give T cell receptor beta chains drawn from one sample of a study of Ad26.COV2.S vaccination and SARS-CoV-2 variants. Method: immunoSEQ multiplex PCR; TCRdb's copy keeps in-frame clones and lacks some. The sample consists of some 330,000 clones, about nine tenths of them appearing once. The sample was peripheral blood, taken in a trial of Ad26.COV2.S vaccine versus placebo. The receptor set was obtained from a person aged 18-65 years who received the Ad26.COV2.S COVID-19 vaccine or a placebo. CDR3s include the opening cysteine and the closing phenylalanine or tryptophan. The order of the fields is CDR3 DNA, CDR3 protein, D gene, clone size, J gene, V gene. The D gene is left open where the match is weak. Clone size is stated in some rows and not others, as once, few, many or a class when expanded.

TGTGCCAGCAGCTTTTGGAGCGGGAACACAGATACGCAGTATTTT,CASSFWSGNTDTQYF,TRBD2,NA,TRBJ2-3,TRBV5-4
TGTGCCAGCAGCCCGAACTATGGCTACACCTTC,CASSPNYGYTF,NA,NA,TRBJ1-2,TRBV5-5
TGTGCCAGCAGCTCTGGACTAGCGGGGCCCTACAATGAGCAGTTCTTC,CASSSGLAGPYNEQFF,TRBD2,NA,TRBJ2-1,TRBV14
TGTGCCACCAGCAGAGGGGTTCAATATGGCTACACCTTC,CATSRGVQYGYTF,NA,NA,TRBJ1-2,TRBV15
TGTGCCAGCAGCCCCCGGACAGGTCCTAATCAGCCCCAGCATTTT,CASSPRTGPNQPQHF,TRBD1,once,TRBJ1-5,TRBV6-2/TRBV6-3
TGCGCCAGCAGTCTGGACGGAACCTACGAGCAGTACTTC,CASSLDGTYEQYF,NA,NA,TRBJ2-7,TRBV5-1
TGTGCCAGCAGTTGGGAAGACAGGGGCGGCTACACCTTC,CASSWEDRGGYTF,TRBD1,NA,TRBJ1-2,TRBV6-5
TGTGCCAGCTCGAGACAGGGGGGAGGCAATCAGCCCCAGCATTTT,CASSRQGGGNQPQHF,TRBD1,NA,TRBJ1-5,TRBV18
TGTGCCAGTATTGGAGCCCGCGCTGGGGCCAACGTCCTGACTTTC,CASIGARAGANVLTF,NA,NA,TRBJ2-6,TRBV19
TGTGCCAGCAGTTACTCTAGCGGGGGTAGGAACACTGAAGCTTTCTTT,CASSYSSGGRNTEAFF,NA,NA,TRBJ1-1,TRBV6-2/TRBV6-3
TGTGCCAGCTCAGGACTAGCGGGGGGGCGAGGAGTCCAAGAGACCCAGTACTTC,CASSGLAGGRGVQETQYF,TRBD2,once,TRBJ2-5,TRBV28
TGTGCCTGGAGACGGGTCCGTGATAGTGTGGAAAAACTGTTTTTT,CAWRRVRDSVEKLFF,NA,NA,TRBJ1-4,TRBV30
TGTGCCAGCAGCGTAGAAGCGGGCGCGCGTGAGCAGTTCTTC,CASSVEAGAREQFF,NA,NA,TRBJ2-1,TRBV9
TGTGCCTGGGCCCACCTGACTAGCGGGAGTGCCGGGGAGCTGTTTTTT,CAWAHLTSGSAGELFF,TRBD2,NA,TRBJ2-2,TRBV30
TGCAGTGCTAGCAAAGGGGAAAAACTGTTTTTT,CSASKGEKLFF,NA,NA,TRBJ1-4,TRBV20-1
TGTGCCAGCAGTTACCGGCTTCAGACAGCGAACACCGGGGAGCTGTTTTTT,CASSYRLQTANTGELFF,NA,NA,TRBJ2-2,TRBV6-2/TRBV6-3
TGTGCCAGCAGCTTAGGTCTGAGACAAGAGACCCAGTACTTC,CASSLGLRQETQYF,NA,NA,TRBJ2-5,TRBV7-2
TGTGCCAGCAGTGAATATGCAGGGGCTGTTACCTTC,CASSEYAGAVTF,NA,NA,TRBJ1-2,TRBV25-1
TGTGCCAGCGGCAAGGGCGCTCCCGGCTACACCTTC,CASGKGAPGYTF,NA,NA,TRBJ1-2,TRBV2
TGCAGCGCCCGGTCGCCAGGGGAGATTAACACCATATATTTT,CSARSPGEINTIYF,NA,NA,TRBJ1-3,TRBV29-1
TGTGCCAGCAGTGGGACCTCTCATGGCTACACCTTC,CASSGTSHGYTF,NA,few,TRBJ1-2,TRBV12-3/TRBV12-4
TGTGCCAGCAGTATAGGGACCCCAACTAATGAAAAACTGTTTTTT,CASSIGTPTNEKLFF,NA,few,TRBJ1-4,TRBV28
TGTGCCAGCAGCTTAAGGACAGGGGTCAATGAGCAGTTCTTC,CASSLRTGVNEQFF,TRBD1,NA,TRBJ2-1,TRBV7-2
TGTGCCAGCAGTCCCCTGCGGGCGGACAATGAGCAGTTCTTC,CASSPLRADNEQFF,NA,NA,TRBJ2-1,TRBV6-5
TGTGCCAGCAGCCCCTCGGTGGAGAACTATGGCTACACCTTC,CASSPSVENYGYTF,NA,NA,TRBJ1-2,TRBV7-9
TGTGCCAGCTCACCAAGACAAGTGGGGGACACTGAAGCTTTCTTT,CASSPRQVGDTEAFF,NA,NA,TRBJ1-1,TRBV18
TGTGCCAGCAGTTACGGTGGGAACACTGAAGCTTTCTTT,CASSYGGNTEAFF,NA,NA,TRBJ1-1,TRBV6-2/TRBV6-3
TGTGCCAGCAGCACCTACGCGGGTCTGGATGGCTACACCTTC,CASSTYAGLDGYTF,NA,NA,TRBJ1-2,TRBV7-2
TGTGCCAGCAGCTCCCAGGGAGCTGCTGGAAACACCATATATTTT,CASSSQGAAGNTIYF,NA,NA,TRBJ1-3,TRBV7-2
TGTGCCAGTAGTATAGGGGACAGGGTGGCCGGGGAGCTGTTTTTT,CASSIGDRVAGELFF,TRBD1,NA,TRBJ2-2,TRBV19
TGTGCCAGCAGCTTGGTCCCGGGGTTGCCTTCACCCCTCCACTTT,CASSLVPGLPSPLHF,NA,NA,TRBJ1-6,TRBV5-6
TGTGCCAGCAGCCCGGGCTCTGGGGCCAACGTCCTGACTTTC,CASSPGSGANVLTF,NA,NA,TRBJ2-6,TRBV5-6
TGTGCCAGTAGTACCCGACAGGTAACTGAAGCTTTCTTT,CASSTRQVTEAFF,NA,NA,TRBJ1-1,TRBV19
TGTGCCAGCAGCGCCCAGGGATTCGGGCGGGGTGAAGCTTTCTTT,CASSAQGFGRGEAFF,NA,NA,TRBJ1-1,TRBV11-3
TGTGCCAGCAGTGCCCCCCGGCCCCCCAATCAGCCCCAGCATTTT,CASSAPRPPNQPQHF,NA,few,TRBJ1-5,TRBV6-6
TGCGCCAGCAGCCGACGGGGCGAAGGCAATGAGCAGTTCTTC,CASSRRGEGNEQFF,NA,NA,TRBJ2-1,TRBV5-1
TGTGCCAGCAGCGTAGAGTGGGGGCTTGACACCGGGGAGCTGTTTTTT,CASSVEWGLDTGELFF,NA,NA,TRBJ2-2,TRBV9
TGTGCCAGCAGCTTGCTCTCTAGCACAGATACGCAGTATTTT,CASSLLSSTDTQYF,NA,NA,TRBJ2-3,TRBV11-2
TGCAGTGCTAGTAAGGGAGATTATGGCTACACCTTC,CSASKGDYGYTF,NA,NA,TRBJ1-2,TRBV20-1
TGCGCCAGCAGTTCCCGGGGGGCCCTAGTGAGCACAGATACGCAGTATTTT,CASSSRGALVSTDTQYF,NA,NA,TRBJ2-3,TRBV10-2
TGTGCCAGCAGTTCCCGGTTCCCGTTCTTC,CASSSRFPFF,NA,NA,TRBJ2-1,TRBV7-9
TGTGCCAGTAGCGGAGGAGGGACAGGCGACCGGGAGCTGTTTTTT,CASSGGGTGDRELFF,TRBD1,NA,TRBJ2-2,TRBV19
TGTGCCACCAGCGGGTTCCCGAACACCGGGGAGCTGTTTTTT,CATSGFPNTGELFF,NA,NA,TRBJ2-2,TRBV24-1
TGTGCCAGCTCCCACGGGACAGGACGGAAGAACACTGAAGCTTTCTTT,CASSHGTGRKNTEAFF,TRBD1,NA,TRBJ1-1,TRBV18
TGTGCCAGCAGCCAAGGACAGAACTATGGCTACACCTTC,CASSQGQNYGYTF,NA,NA,TRBJ1-2,TRBV5-4
TGTGCCAGCAGCTTCTCGAATAGTGGTGGCTACACCTTC,CASSFSNSGGYTF,NA,NA,TRBJ1-2,TRBV7-9
TGTGCCACCAAATCTAGCGTGGACTCCTACGAGCAGTACTTC,CATKSSVDSYEQYF,NA,NA,TRBJ2-7,TRBV2
TGTGCCAGCGTCGGGGGCCACCTGGGCGGCTATGGCTACACCTTC,CASVGGHLGGYGYTF,NA,NA,TRBJ1-2,TRBV6-5
TGTGCCAGCAGGACCCTTAGCGGGAGGGCCCCCAATGAGCAGTTCTTC,CASRTLSGRAPNEQFF,TRBD2,NA,TRBJ2-1,TRBV27
TGTGCCAGCAGCTTAGGCGCGGGATTCAGCTATGGCTACACCTTC,CASSLGAGFSYGYTF,NA,NA,TRBJ1-2,TRBV13
TGTGCCAGCTCACCATCAGGCACAAGCTACGAGCAGTACTTC,CASSPSGTSYEQYF,NA,NA,TRBJ2-7,TRBV18
TGTGCCAGCAGTAGCGACAGAGACTACGAGCAGTACTTC,CASSSDRDYEQYF,NA,NA,TRBJ2-7,TRBV27
TGTGCCAGCAGCCTGGACATTCCCACTGAAGCTTTCTTT,CASSLDIPTEAFF,NA,NA,TRBJ1-1,TRBV5-5
TGTGCCAGCAGCTTAGAGGGGAACACTGAAGCTTTCTTT,CASSLEGNTEAFF,NA,NA,TRBJ1-1,TRBV11-3
TGTGCCAGCAGCTTGGCACAGGGCCGCGGGGAGCTGTTTTTT,CASSLAQGRGELFF,NA,NA,TRBJ2-2,TRBV5-5